This TCR beta chain was retrieved from a study of T-cell memory formation after mild COVID-19. About the study: The study found TCR clusters largely donor specific.

TCRdb analysed the 5' RACE reads with MiXCR anew, one entry per CDR3 protein. The data show 200,000 to 250,000 distinct CDR3 sequences, 9.5% to 10% seen once. Study-level findings and limits: There were some responding clones in pre-infection memory, which suggested that cross-reactive memory had joined.

Germline lookup yields CDR1 MGHRA and CDR2 YSYEKL. This CDR3 is 15 amino acids long. V was shortened by 0 bases and J by 4 bases, with 7 bases between the two germline ends. In the case of this clonotype: Antigen: not known.

The TCR comes from a man aged 18 to 35 who had mild COVID-19 (a few samples of this study predate the infection). Cell type and time point are not known. The sample was PBMCs or a T cell subset sorted from them (not recorded which). The gene calls are TRBV4-1 and TRBJ1-6; D is uncertain. CDR3 region: CASSQEKAYNSPLHF. Written as DNA, the CDR3 is TGCGCCAGCAGCCAAGAAAAGGCGTATAATTCACCCCTCCACTTT.